These 29 T cell receptor beta chains were all obtained from the same sample, sequenced in a study of blood T cells in healthy people across ages. Combining a sample-barcoded 5' primer with a J-beta primer mix, a second PCR ran for roughly 7 to 11 cycles. One entry per CDR3 protein, called by TCRdb with MiXCR from the 5' RACE reads. The table shows about 780,000 distinct CDR3 sequences, with around 45% occurring only once. The sample comprised blood. These receptors were collected from a man older than 75 in good health.

The V gene is TRBV3-1, the J gene TRBJ2-7; 12 nucleotides line up with TRBD2. The junction had 7 bases not matched to a gene; V was cut back by 4 bases and J by 0 bases. CDR3 size: 17 residues. Germline V gene data show CDR1 as LGHDT and CDR2 as YNNKEL (reference sequence). CDR3 DNA sequence: TGTGCCAGCAGCCGGGGGACTAGCGGGTTTAGCTCCTACGAGCAGTACTTC. Protein product: CASSRGTSGFSSYEQYF.

The chain couples TRBV10-3 to TRBJ2-1; 7 bases line up with TRBD2. Germline lookup yields CDR1 ENHRY and CDR2 SYGVKD. J was trimmed by 5 bases and V by 4 bases; bases with no gene match: 8. The CDR3 extends over 15 amino acids. The CDR3 DNA sequence: TGTGCCATCAGTGGGGAGAGGGGAGGGAACAATGAGCAGTTCTTC. Encoded protein: CAISGERGGNNEQFF.

This chain connects TRBV28 to TRBJ2-2; tentatively, D is TRBD2 (6 bases). This CDR3 spans 15 amino acids. Germline CDR1 MDHEN, CDR2 SYDVKM. V was trimmed by 0 bases and J by 6 bases, leaving 11 bases between them. The CDR3 coding sequence is TGTGCCAGCAGTTTATGCGGGACTCTCTCCGGGGAGCTGTTTTTT. Its protein is CASSLCGTLSGELFF.

This clonotype occurred a few times. V gene TRBV20-1 combines with J gene TRBJ2-7; D possibly corresponds to TRBD2 (6 bases). Trimming pared 2 bases from V and 3 bases from J, leaving 14 bases between. The CDR3 covers 14 residues. Germline V gene lookup returns CDR1 DFQATT and CDR2 SNEGSKA (reference sequence). The CDR3 reads CSARNGREGYEQYF. The CDR3 nucleotides are TGCAGTGCTAGAAACGGGCGGGAAGGCTACGAGCAGTACTTC.

V usage is TRBV7-3 and J usage is TRBJ2-1; TRBD1 might be the D (6 bases). CDR3 length equals 15 residues. Trimming stripped 5 bases from V and 4 bases from J, with 15 bases between. Germline V lookup: CDR1 SGHTA, CDR2 FQGTGA. The DNA for the CDR3 is TGTGCCAGCAGCCCAACCGGGACAATATACAATGAGCAGTTCTTC. It translates to CASSPTGTIYNEQFF.

The CDR3 sequence is CASSYNPSTSVSGANVLTF. CDR3 in DNA: TGTGCCAGCAGTTACAACCCTTCGACTAGCGTCTCTGGGGCCAACGTCCTGACTTTC. The chain links TRBV6-2 or TRBV6-3 to TRBJ2-6; TRBD2 aligns across 8 bases. CDR1 and CDR2 from the germline V gene are MNHEY and SVGEGT. CDR3 length: 19 residues. V dropped 2 bases and J dropped 0; count of bases not matched to a gene: 9.

Remarks on this clonotype: It is likely a read error, because the conserved phenylalanine at the end of the CDR3 is missing. The chain combines TRBV6-2 or TRBV6-3 with TRBJ2-3, with 7 bases that match TRBD1. This CDR3 comprises 14 residues. Trimming cost V 6 bases and J 8 bases; bases outside gene matches: 11. Germline CDR1 and CDR2: MNHEY and SVGEGT. CDR3 nucleotide sequence: TGTGCCAGCAGCTACGGGACAGCCAGTGGTACGCAGTATTTG. Protein sequence: CASSYGTASGTQYL.

This clonotype was counted only a few times. The chain has TRBV24-1 and TRBJ2-1; 12 bases fit TRBD2. The CDR3 runs to 19 residues. Germline lookup yields CDR1 KGHDR and CDR2 SFDVKD. The V and J ends lost 2 bases and 0 bases, in that order; junction bases with no gene match: 7. The CDR3 protein is CATSDSVTSGGISYNEQFF. The CDR3 DNA is TGTGCCACCAGTGATTCTGTGACTAGCGGGGGCATCTCCTACAATGAGCAGTTCTTC.

This clonotype was picked up many times. The rearrangement links TRBV6-1 to TRBJ2-1, with 7 bases lining up with TRBD2. V dropped 2 bases and J dropped 5; count of bases not matched to a gene: 3. This CDR3 region has 14 residues. CDR1 is MNHNS, CDR2 SASEGT, per germline. CDR3 residues: CASSERLADNEQFF. The CDR3 coding sequence is TGTGCCAGCAGTGAACGGCTAGCGGACAATGAGCAGTTCTTC.

V is TRBV7-2 and J is TRBJ2-7; 11 bases are shared with TRBD2. V lost 8 bases to trimming and J lost 11 bases; unmatched junction nucleotides: 14. Per the germline V gene, CDR1 is SGHTA and CDR2 is FQGNSA. The CDR3 sequence is 14 residues long. Here the CDR3 DNA reads TGTGCCAGCGGCCCGGGACCGACTAGCGGGAAGGAGTACTTC. This translates into CASGPGPTSGKEYF.

This rearrangement joins TRBV2 to TRBJ1-1; D remains ambiguous. The CDR3 consists of 15 residues. Germline V lookup: CDR1 SNHLY, CDR2 FYNNEI. V was cut by 2 bases and J by 0 bases, with 10 bases left in between. The CDR3 sequence is CASSEMVRVNTEAFF. The CDR3 coding sequence is TGTGCCAGCAGTGAAATGGTACGGGTGAACACTGAAGCTTTCTTT. The full variable domain, completed using reference TRBV2 and TRBJ1-1, is EPEVTQTPSHQVTQMGQEVILRCVPISNHLYFYWYRQILGQKVEFLVSFYNNEISEKSEIFDDQFSVERPDGSNFTLKIRSTKLEDSAMYFCASSEMVRVNTEAFFGQGTRLTVV.

This clonotype was seen a few times. V gene TRBV21-1 combines with J gene TRBJ1-2. TRBV21-1 is assigned pseudogene status. This CDR3 is built from 14 residues. The CDR3: CASSKVPVTYGYTF. The CDR3, as DNA: TGTGCCAGCAGCAAAGTTCCGGTTACCTATGGCTACACCTTC.

The V call is TRBV9, the J call TRBJ2-1; 7 bases agree with TRBD2. V was clipped by 6 bases and J by 6 bases; unmatched bases: 12. The length of the CDR3 is 15 residues. The V gene's germline CDR1 is SGDLS and CDR2 YYNGEE. CDR3 bases: TGTGCCAGCACCGCGAGACTAGCAACGGGCAATGAGCAGTTCTTC. It codes for CASTARLATGNEQFF.

Points on this clonotype: A much larger clone sits a single nucleotide away, making a read error possible. This sequence joins TRBV7-9 and TRBJ2-7, with 8 positions matching TRBD2. The CDR3 is made up of 17 amino acids. The germline V gene has CDR1 SEHNR and CDR2 FQNEAQ (reference sequence). V gave up 5 bases and J gave up 2 bases; unmatched junction bases: 14. Here the CDR3 DNA reads TGTGCCAGCAGCAAGCTGGCAGTTACTAGCGGAACCTACGAGCAGTACTTC. This sequence encodes CASSKLAVTSGTYEQYF.

The chain uses TRBV12-3 or TRBV12-4 and TRBJ1-1, with 9 bases identical to TRBD1. After removal of 8 bases from V and 0 bases from J, the junction contained 4 bases not matched to a gene. The CDR3 is made up of 14 amino acids. CDR3 loop: CASGYRGLNTEAFF. The CDR3 DNA reads TGTGCCAGCGGCTACAGGGGGCTGAACACTGAAGCTTTCTTT.

In nucleotides, the CDR3 is TGTGCCAGCAGGGGGCGGGAGGGTTACAATGAGCAGTTCTTC. Its protein product is CASRGREGYNEQFF. The chain is built from TRBV7-9 and TRBJ2-1; 9 bases fit TRBD2. V lost 6 bases and J lost 4; bases outside the gene matches: 4. The CDR3 is 14 residues long. CDR1 and CDR2 from the germline V gene are SEHNR and FQNEAQ (reference sequence).

This clonotype is a singleton in its sample. This chain uses TRBV20-1 with TRBJ2-1; no clear D gene. CDR1 is DFQATT and CDR2 is SNEGSKA in the germline V gene (reference sequence). Deletions cut 8 bases from V and 2 bases from J, with 7 bases between. The CDR3 extends over 11 amino acids. CDR3 amino acids: CSIRTYNEQFF. The CDR3 nucleotides are TGCAGTATCCGAACCTACAATGAGCAGTTCTTC.

The V gene is TRBV7-8, the J gene TRBJ2-7; D might be TRBD1 (6 bases). Germline CDR1 is SGHVS and CDR2 is FQNEAQ. CDR3 length: 14 amino acids. The ends were cut back, 5 bases at V and 5 bases at J, with 16 bases in the middle. Here the CDR3 reads CASSLDRRRHEQYF. The CDR3 DNA is TGTGCCAGCAGCCTAGACAGGCGGCGGCACGAGCAGTACTTC.

The chain links TRBV11-1 to TRBJ2-1, with a weak D call TRBD2 (5 bases). The end of the DNA fits TRBJ2-7 better, so the J call may be wrong. Per the germline V gene, CDR1 is SGHAT and CDR2 is FQDESV (reference sequence). The CDR3 spans 16 residues. CDR3 DNA sequence: TGTGCCAGCAGCTTAGAGGGCAGCGGTTCCTACAATGAGCAGTACTTC. Encoded protein: CASSLEGSGSYNEQYF.

This sequence joins TRBV20-1 and TRBJ2-5; D is unresolved. The better agreement between TRBJ2-7 and the DNA end casts doubt on the J call. The CDR3 spans 15 residues. Germline V gene data show CDR1 as DFQATT and CDR2 as SNEGSKA (reference sequence). The CDR3: CSAETLEQIYYEQYF. DNA for the CDR3: TGCAGTGCTGAGACCTTGGAGCAGATTTACTACGAGCAGTACTTC.

The chain is built from TRBV7-2 and TRBJ2-1, with 9 bases lining up with TRBD2. The CDR3 is 20 amino acids. The germline V gene encodes CDR1 SGHTA and CDR2 FQGNSA. V gave up 1 base and J gave up 4 bases; unmatched junction bases: 17. In DNA, the CDR3 is TGTGCCAGCAGCTTAGTTTCGGGTCGTATGCGGACTAGCGTTTACAATGAGCAGTTCTTC. Its translation: CASSLVSGRMRTSVYNEQFF.

J is TRBJ2-7 and V is TRBV4-1; 10 nucleotides align to TRBD1. Matching the DNA end better, TRBJ2-5 makes the J call doubtful. From germline, CDR1 is MGHRA and CDR2 YSYEKL. This CDR3 comprises 14 residues. CDR3: CASSQRQGAETQYF. In DNA, the CDR3 is TGCGCCAGCAGCCAAAGACAGGGGGCCGAGACCCAGTACTTC.

The sample holds a few counts of this clonotype. CDR3 protein: CASSLGQVQETQYF. The CDR3, as DNA: TGCGCCAGCAGCTTGGGGCAGGTCCAAGAGACCCAGTACTTC. The chain is built from TRBV5-1 and TRBJ2-5; D is undetermined. Trimming shortened V by 0 bases and J by 1 base, and 7 bases separated the two germline ends. Looked up from germline, CDR1 is SGHRS and CDR2 is YFSETQ. This CDR3 comprises 14 residues.

This clonotype was seen a handful of times. This chain joins TRBV20-1 and TRBJ2-4, with D possibly being TRBD2 (5 bases). The J call may be in error: the DNA end matches TRBJ2-7 better. The CDR3 is 14 amino acids. The germline V gene has CDR1 DFQATT and CDR2 SNEGSKA (reference sequence). The CDR3 DNA follows: TGCAGTGCTAGAGAACGGCTAGCAGCTACCGAGCAGTACTTC. Its protein is CSARERLAATEQYF.

Concerning this clonotype: One junction end disagrees with the germline gene, perhaps due to a read error. This chain joins TRBV7-6 and TRBJ1-4, with 7 bases matching TRBD1. CDR3 length: 15 residues. The germline V gene has CDR1 SGHVS and CDR2 FNYEAQ. CDR3 region: CAGSVSGTVQEKLFF. The DNA for the CDR3 is TGTGCCGGCAGCGTATCCGGGACAGTGCAAGAAAAACTGTTTTTT.

With regard to this clonotype: This sequence may be a read error, since a much larger clone differs from it by one base. The chain uses TRBV29-1 and TRBJ2-1; D perhaps matches TRBD2 (5 bases). This CDR3 spans 13 amino acids. The germline V gene encodes CDR1 SQVTM and CDR2 ANQGSEA. CDR3 coding DNA: TGCAGCGTTGGAGAGTCAGACTACAATGAGCGGTTCTTC. Translation gives CSVGESDYNERFF.

The V and J genes are TRBV5-1 and TRBJ2-1; D uncertain. V was trimmed by 5 bases and J by 10 bases, leaving 10 bases between them. The CDR3 has 11 residues. Looked up from germline, CDR1 is SGHRS and CDR2 is YFSETQ. CDR3: CASRGGEEQFF. The CDR3 region has the DNA TGCGCCAGCAGGGGCGGAGAAGAGCAGTTCTTC.

The V gene is TRBV5-1, the J gene TRBJ2-1, with 7 bases that match TRBD2. Germline V lookup: CDR1 SGHRS, CDR2 YFSETQ. Trimming at V came to 1 base and at J to 5 bases, leaving 3 bases not matched to a gene. The CDR3 spans 14 residues. CDR3 loop: CASSLPSGNNEQFF. The CDR3 DNA is TGCGCCAGCAGCTTGCCTAGCGGAAACAATGAGCAGTTCTTC.

The rearrangement links TRBV6-6 to TRBJ2-1; tentatively, D is TRBD2 (5 bases). V lost 0 bases and J lost 4, with 16 bases in between. Germline V gene lookup returns CDR1 MNHNY and CDR2 SVGAGI (reference sequence). The CDR3 covers 17 residues. The CDR3 sequence: CASSYSMSGLGYNEQFF. The CDR3 DNA reads TGTGCCAGCAGTTACTCGATGTCCGGACTTGGATACAATGAGCAGTTCTTC.